Presented here are 5 T cell receptor beta chains from one specimen sequenced in a study of blood T cell repertoires in COVID-19. The assay was immunoSEQ multiplex PCR, and TCRdb's table has in-frame clones only and misses some. The sample includes 75,000 to 80,000 clones, 88% of them seen just once. Sequencing was done on a sample of peripheral blood. The source is a human donor in a cohort sampled during active COVID-19.

This chain joins TRBV11-2 and TRBJ2-5; TRBD2 matches 13 bases. The CDR3 length is 16 residues. Germline V lookup: CDR1 SGHAT, CDR2 FQNNGV. Trimming at V came to 1 base and at J to 6 bases, leaving 5 bases not matched to a gene. The CDR3 region has the DNA TGTGCCAGCAGCTTAGGGACTAGCGGGAGTAGGAAGACCCAGTACTTC. It is translated as CASSLGTSGSRKTQYF. The whole variable domain, remainder taken from reference TRBV11-2 and TRBJ2-5, is EAGVAQSPRYKIIEKRQSVAFWCNPISGHATLYWYQQILGQGPKLLIQFQNNGVVDDSQLPKDRFSAERLKGVDSTLKIQPAKLEDSAVYLCASSLGTSGSRKTQYFGPGTRLLVL.

The genes are TRBV12-3 or TRBV12-4 and TRBJ2-3; D not certain. The CDR3 has 12 amino acids. V was cut by 2 bases and J by 9 bases, with 9 bases left in between. CDR3: CASSLRSGTQYF. The CDR3 bases are TGTGCCAGCAGTTTAAGGAGTGGGACGCAGTATTTT.

This clone was seen a single time. This chain joins TRBV7-2 and TRBJ2-7; 10 nucleotides agree with TRBD2. The CDR3 spans 16 residues. CDR1 and CDR2 (germline): SGHTA, FQGNSA. The V gene end was trimmed by 1 base and the J gene end by 4 bases; junction bases not matched to a gene: 7. CDR3 sequence reads: CASSLGASGSGYEQYF. The CDR3 nucleotides are TGTGCCAGCAGCTTAGGTGCTAGCGGGAGTGGGTACGAGCAGTACTTC.

This chain connects TRBV19 to TRBJ1-1, with D tentatively TRBD1 (5 bases). The V and J ends lost 5 bases and 5 bases respectively, with 18 bases between them. Germline loops: CDR1 LNHDA, CDR2 SQIVND (reference sequence). The CDR3 is 15 amino acids. The CDR3 loop reads CASSRYRQYGTEAFF. The CDR3 DNA reads TGTGCCAGTAGTCGCTACCGACAGTACGGTACTGAAGCTTTCTTT.

The genes are TRBV19 and TRBJ1-3, with D maybe TRBD1 (5 bases). V was shortened by 8 bases and J by 0 bases, with 11 bases between the two germline ends. The germline V gene has CDR1 LNHDA and CDR2 SQIVND (reference sequence). This CDR3 is 14 amino acids long. CDR3 DNA sequence: TGTGCCAGTTACCGACAGAGCTCTGGAAACACCATATATTTT. Its protein product is CASYRQSSGNTIYF.